This T cell receptor (beta chain) was retrieved from a study of blood T cell repertoires in COVID-19. Study in general: T cells, B-cell-depleted T cells, or PBMCs provided the cDNA or gDNA that served as material.

The data were produced by immunoSEQ multiplex PCR, yet TCRdb's version contains in-frame clones alone and is incomplete. Of about 130,000 clones listed, more than 75% were seen once; the top ten hold around 5%. CDR1 and CDR2 from the germline V gene are LNHDA and SQIVND (reference sequence). CDR3 length: 15 residues. V lost 6 bases and J lost 3, with 14 bases in between. Sequenced: peripheral blood. The sequence came from a human donor in a cohort sampled during active COVID-19. The genes are TRBV19 and TRBJ2-2; D remains ambiguous. CDR3 bases: TGTGCCAGTAGGCGCGTCCACCAGGACACCGGGGAGCTGTTTTTT. Protein sequence: CASRRVHQDTGELFF.